Listed below are T cell receptor beta chains from one sample, sequenced in a study of Graves' ophthalmopathy and Graves' hyperthyroidism. One entry per CDR3 protein results from TCRdb running MiXCR on the multiplex PCR reads. In the table there are some 360,000 distinct CDR3 sequences, about 18% of which are singletons. Sequenced material: peripheral blood. The receptors originated from an adult woman with stable Graves' hyperthyroidism. The CDR3 runs from the conserved cysteine through the conserved F or W. The order of the fields is V gene, D gene, clone size, J gene, CDR3 DNA, CDR3 protein. A D gene is named only where the DNA matches it firmly. For some rows the clone size is stated as once, few or many, or as a class when expanded; others skip it.

TRBV6-5	.	many	TRBJ1-1	TGTGCCAGCAGCTTACCCGGGACACTTGAAGCTTTCTTT	CASSLPGTLEAFF
TRBV6-5	.	many	TRBJ1-1	TGTGCCAGCAGTTACTACGACATCCGGGACGGAAACACTGAAGCTTTCTTT	CASSYYDIRDGNTEAFF
TRBV30	.	many	TRBJ2-7	TGTGCCTGGACAAGGACGCAGCGCGGCTACTACGAGCAGTACTTC	CAWTRTQRGYYEQYF
TRBV6-2/TRBV6-3	TRBD2	.	TRBJ2-7	TGTGCCAGCAGGCCAAAGACTAGCGGGAGGACATATAAGCAGTACTTC	CASRPKTSGRTYKQYF
TRBV7-3	.	many	TRBJ2-5	TGTGCCAGCAGCCTCCCGGGGGGCAGGGACCAAGAGACCCAGTACTTC	CASSLPGGRDQETQYF
TRBV5-1	.	few	TRBJ2-7	TGCGCCAGCAGCCCAGGGGGCCGGGCGGGAGTCTACGAGCAGTACTTC	CASSPGGRAGVYEQYF
TRBV4-2	.	few	TRBJ2-1	TGTGCCAGCAGCCCACAGTGGATAGGTTGGTATACTGGGATGGGGCCCTACAATGAGCAGTTCTTC	CASSPQWIGWYTGMGPYNEQFF
TRBV20-1	TRBD1	many	TRBJ1-5	TGCAGTGCTTACCGGGACAGGGGGAATCAGCCCCAGCATTTT	CSAYRDRGNQPQHF
TRBV12-3/TRBV12-4	TRBD2	many	TRBJ2-7	TGTGCCAGCAGTTACAGCGGGAGTGCCTACGAGCAGTACTTC	CASSYSGSAYEQYF
TRBV28	.	.	TRBJ1-1	TGTGCCAGCAGTTTAATGGTCAGGAACACTGAAGCTTTCTTT	CASSLMVRNTEAFF
TRBV12-3/TRBV12-4	.	.	TRBJ1-4	TGTGCCAGCAGTTTAGCCTTGGGGGATTGGCATGAAAAACTGTTTTTT	CASSLALGDWHEKLFF
TRBV7-9	.	few	TRBJ1-2	TGTGCCAGCAGCAACAACAGGGAAAGCTACACCTTC	CASSNNRESYTF
TRBV19	TRBD2	few	TRBJ2-7	TGTGCCAGTAGTTCCGGGACTAGCGGTTACGACCAGTACTTC	CASSSGTSGYDQYF
TRBV10-1	TRBD2	many	TRBJ2-7	TGCGCCAGCAGTGAACTAGCGGGAGGGCTAGTCGCCGAGCAGTACTTC	CASSELAGGLVAEQYF
TRBV27	.	many	TRBJ2-2	TGTGCCAGCAGTTTTTCAGGGTTTGCCTCAGGCCCCGGGGAGCTGTTTTTT	CASSFSGFASGPGELFF
TRBV27	.	many	TRBJ2-6	TGTGCCAGCAGTTTGGGACCTGGGGCCAACGTCCTGACTTTC	CASSLGPGANVLTF
TRBV12-5	.	many	TRBJ1-2	TGTGCTAGTGGTTTGGTAACGCTCGGGGATGGAGGCTACACCTTC	CASGLVTLGDGGYTF
TRBV1	.	.	TRBJ1-6	TGCACCAGCAGCCAACGGGACAGCAGCTCCTATAATTCACCCCTTCACTTT	CTSSQRDSSSYNSPLHF
TRBV12-3/TRBV12-4	TRBD1	many	TRBJ2-4	TGTGCCAGCAGCCAGGGGGAATGGAACATTAAGTACTTC	CASSQGEWNIKYF
TRBV9	TRBD2	.	TRBJ2-2	TGTGCCAGCAGCGATTTACAGACTAGCGGGAAGCCCCCGAACACCGGGGAGCTGTTTTTT	CASSDLQTSGKPPNTGELFF
TRBV6-5	TRBD1	many	TRBJ2-2	TGTGCCAGCAGGGGACAGGGGGCCGCCGGGGAGCTGTTTTTT	CASRGQGAAGELFF
TRBV30	.	.	TRBJ1-5	TGTGCCTGGAGTAACGGCAATCAGCCCCAGCATTTT	CAWSNGNQPQHF
TRBV7-9	TRBD1	.	TRBJ2-5	TGTGCCAGCAGCTACAGACAGGGGGCTCCAGAGACCCAGTACTTC	CASSYRQGAPETQYF
TRBV5-1	.	many	TRBJ2-7	TGCGCCAGCAGCTTGTTGCCCGGGTCTCTCGAGCAGTACTTC	CASSLLPGSLEQYF
TRBV28	.	many	TRBJ1-5	TGTGCCAGCAGTTATAACAGGTGGGGCAGCAATCAGCCCCAGCATTTT	CASSYNRWGSNQPQHF
TRBV6-1	.	many	TRBJ1-2	TGTGCCAGCAGTGAAGCGAGGGCCTTCTATGGCTACACCTTC	CASSEARAFYGYTF
TRBV18	.	many	TRBJ2-5	TGTGCCAGCTCACCACCGTCTAACCCCACACAGGATCCAGGAGAGACCCAGTACTTC	CASSPPSNPTQDPGETQYF
TRBV12-3/TRBV12-4	.	many	TRBJ1-6	TGTGCCAGCAGTCAAAGGAGGGATTCACCCCTCCACTTT	CASSQRRDSPLHF
TRBV5-1	TRBD2	.	TRBJ2-7	TGCGCCAGCAGCTTTTCTAGCGGGACCTACGAGCTGTACTTC	CASSFSSGTYELYF
TRBV30	.	.	TRBJ1-1	TGTGCCTGGATGCGGGATAACACTGAAGCTTTCTTT	CAWMRDNTEAFF
TRBV6-1	.	many	TRBJ1-5	TGTGCCAGCCATCAACCTGGGGCACGGCAGCCCCAGCATTTT	CASHQPGARQPQHF
TRBV7-2	TRBD1	.	TRBJ2-7	TGTGCCAGCAGCTTAGGGGACAGGGTGCTTCACGAGCAGTACTTC	CASSLGDRVLHEQYF
TRBV20-1	.	many	TRBJ2-7	TGCAGTGCTATAACCGGGACTTTCTCCTACGAGCAGTACTTC	CSAITGTFSYEQYF
TRBV6-1	TRBD1	.	TRBJ1-2	TGTGCCAGCAGCCAGCGCAGGGGGTATGGCTACACCTTC	CASSQRRGYGYTF
TRBV13	.	many	TRBJ2-5	TGTGCCAGCAGCTCGGAACACGGCAAACAAGAGACCCAGTACTTC	CASSSEHGKQETQYF
TRBV28	.	many	TRBJ2-4	.	CASSFAGGAKNIKYF
TRBV11-2	TRBD2	.	TRBJ2-4	TGTGCCAGCAGCTTAGGTTTAGCGGGAGTTTTAGCCAAAAACATTAAGTACTTC	CASSLGLAGVLAKNIKYF
TRBV6-2/TRBV6-3	TRBD2	many	TRBJ2-5	TGTGCCAGCAAAAGGGGAGGGAGCGCGCAGACCCAGTACTTC	CASKRGGSAQTQYF
TRBV6-1	.	.	TRBJ2-7	TGTGCCAGCAGTGGGAGAAACAAGGTGGTACTGGTCTACGAGCAGTACTTC	CASSGRNKVVLVYEQYF
TRBV12-3/TRBV12-4	.	few	TRBJ1-1	TGTGCCAGCAGTTTTAGGTTTATGAAAACTGAAGCTTTCTTT	CASSFRFMKTEAFF
TRBV7-2	.	few	TRBJ2-3	TGTGCCAGCAGAGCATTCTGGGTTTGGAACAGTGTGAGCACAGATACGCAGTATTTT	CASRAFWVWNSVSTDTQYF
TRBV12-3/TRBV12-4	.	many	TRBJ2-5	TGTGCCAGCAGTTTGGCGGGCCCCCAGGTCCAGTACTTC	CASSLAGPQVQYF
TRBV28	.	many	TRBJ2-2	TGTGCCAGCAGTAACTCCAGGAAGAACGGGGAGCTGTTTTTT	CASSNSRKNGELFF
TRBV9	.	few	TRBJ2-6	TGTGCCAGCAGCGTAGGCGGTAGTGGGGCCAACGTCCTGACTTTC	CASSVGGSGANVLTF
TRBV29-1	.	.	TRBJ2-5	TGCAGCGTTGTATTAGCGGCCCAAGAGACCCAGTACTTC	CSVVLAAQETQYF
TRBV5-1	TRBD1	few	TRBJ2-5	TGCGCCAGCAGCTTGGATGCCGGGACAGGGACGGAGACCCAGTACTTC	CASSLDAGTGTETQYF
TRBV29-1	.	many	TRBJ2-2	TGCAGCGTTGACCAGGCGAACACCGGGGAGCTGTTTTTT	CSVDQANTGELFF
TRBV27	.	many	TRBJ2-4	TGTGCCAGCCGGGGAGTTGTGAACATTCAGTACTTC	CASRGVVNIQYF